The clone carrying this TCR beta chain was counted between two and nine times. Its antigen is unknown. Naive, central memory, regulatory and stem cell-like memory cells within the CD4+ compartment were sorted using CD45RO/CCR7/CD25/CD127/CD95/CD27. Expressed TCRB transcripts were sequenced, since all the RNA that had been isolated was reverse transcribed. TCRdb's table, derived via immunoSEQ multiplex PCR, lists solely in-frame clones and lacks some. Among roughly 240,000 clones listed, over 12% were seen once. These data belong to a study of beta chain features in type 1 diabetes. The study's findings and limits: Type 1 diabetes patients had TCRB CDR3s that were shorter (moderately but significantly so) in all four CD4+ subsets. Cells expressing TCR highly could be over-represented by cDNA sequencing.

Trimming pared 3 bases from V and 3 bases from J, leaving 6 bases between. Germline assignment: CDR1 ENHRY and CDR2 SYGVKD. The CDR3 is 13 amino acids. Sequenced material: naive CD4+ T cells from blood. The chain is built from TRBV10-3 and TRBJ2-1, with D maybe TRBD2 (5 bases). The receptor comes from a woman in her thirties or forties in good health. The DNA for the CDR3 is TGTGCCATCAGTGAACTAGTCTACAATGAGCAGTTCTTC. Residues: CAISELVYNEQFF.